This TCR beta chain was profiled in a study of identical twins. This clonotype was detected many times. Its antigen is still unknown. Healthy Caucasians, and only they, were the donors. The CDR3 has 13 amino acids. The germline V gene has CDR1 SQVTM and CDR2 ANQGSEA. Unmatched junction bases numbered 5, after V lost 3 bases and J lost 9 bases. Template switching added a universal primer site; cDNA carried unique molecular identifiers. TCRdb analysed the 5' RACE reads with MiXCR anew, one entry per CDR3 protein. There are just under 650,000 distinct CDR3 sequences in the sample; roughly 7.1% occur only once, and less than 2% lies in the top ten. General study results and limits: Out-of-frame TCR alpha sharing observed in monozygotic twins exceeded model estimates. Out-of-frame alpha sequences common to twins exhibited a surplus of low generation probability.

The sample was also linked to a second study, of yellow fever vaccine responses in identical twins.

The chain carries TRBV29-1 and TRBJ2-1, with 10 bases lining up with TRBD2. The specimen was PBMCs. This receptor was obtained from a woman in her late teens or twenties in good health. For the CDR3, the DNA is TGCAGCGTTGAGTCTAGCGGGAGAGGTGAGCAGTTCTTC. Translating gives CSVESSGRGEQFF.